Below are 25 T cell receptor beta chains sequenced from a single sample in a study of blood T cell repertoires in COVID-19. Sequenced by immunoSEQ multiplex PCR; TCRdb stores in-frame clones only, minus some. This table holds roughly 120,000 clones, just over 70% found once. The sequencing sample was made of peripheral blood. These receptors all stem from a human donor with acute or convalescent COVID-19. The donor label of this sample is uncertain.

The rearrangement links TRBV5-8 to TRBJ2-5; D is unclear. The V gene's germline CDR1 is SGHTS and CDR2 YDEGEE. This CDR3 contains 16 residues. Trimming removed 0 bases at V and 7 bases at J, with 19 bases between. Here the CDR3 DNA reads TGTGCCAGCAGCTTGGTTTTACCTCCGAGTCGTGCGACCCAGTACTTC. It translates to CASSLVLPPSRATQYF.

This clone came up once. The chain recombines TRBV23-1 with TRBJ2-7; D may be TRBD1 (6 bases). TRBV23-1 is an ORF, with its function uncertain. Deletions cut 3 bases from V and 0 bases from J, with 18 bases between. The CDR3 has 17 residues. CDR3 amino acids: CASSQNPNRVRSYEQYV. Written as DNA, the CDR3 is TGCGCCAGCAGTCAGAACCCAAACAGGGTTCGCTCCTACGAGCAGTACGTC.

The CDR3 DNA reads TGTGCCAGCAGCTTTGGGACTAGCTTCGGAGAGACCCAGTACTTC. This gives the protein CASSFGTSFGETQYF. V usage is TRBV7-6 and J usage is TRBJ2-5; TRBD2 matches at 9 bases. CDR1 and CDR2 from the germline V gene are SGHVS and FNYEAQ. V lost 3 bases to trimming and J lost 4 bases; unmatched junction nucleotides: 6. The CDR3 consists of 15 residues.

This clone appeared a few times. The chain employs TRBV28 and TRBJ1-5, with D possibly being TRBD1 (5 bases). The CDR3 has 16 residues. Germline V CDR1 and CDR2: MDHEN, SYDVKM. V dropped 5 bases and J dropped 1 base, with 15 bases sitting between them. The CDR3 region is CASSKQEGESNQPQHF. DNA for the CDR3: TGTGCCAGCAGTAAACAGGAGGGCGAAAGCAATCAGCCCCAGCATTTT.

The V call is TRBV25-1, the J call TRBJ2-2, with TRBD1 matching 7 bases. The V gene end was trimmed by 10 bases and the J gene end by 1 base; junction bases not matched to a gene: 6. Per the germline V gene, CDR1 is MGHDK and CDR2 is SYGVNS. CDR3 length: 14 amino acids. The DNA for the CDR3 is TGTGCCACCCAGGGACAGAAGAACACCGGGGAGCTGTTTTTT. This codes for CATQGQKNTGELFF.

CDR3: CAINGGYGYTF. CDR3 DNA sequence: TGTGCCATCAACGGGGGGTATGGCTACACCTTC. The chain couples TRBV10-3 to TRBJ1-2; tentative D call: TRBD1 (5 bases). V was shortened by 7 bases and J by 5 bases, with 8 bases between the two germline ends. The germline gives CDR1 ENHRY, CDR2 SYGVKD. The CDR3 length is 11 residues.

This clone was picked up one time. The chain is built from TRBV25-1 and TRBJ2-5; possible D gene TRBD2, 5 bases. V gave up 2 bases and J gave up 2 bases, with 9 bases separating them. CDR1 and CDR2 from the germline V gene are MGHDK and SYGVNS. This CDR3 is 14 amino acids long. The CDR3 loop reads CASSELRDQETQYF. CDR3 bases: TGTGCCAGCAGTGAACTGAGGGATCAAGAGACCCAGTACTTC.

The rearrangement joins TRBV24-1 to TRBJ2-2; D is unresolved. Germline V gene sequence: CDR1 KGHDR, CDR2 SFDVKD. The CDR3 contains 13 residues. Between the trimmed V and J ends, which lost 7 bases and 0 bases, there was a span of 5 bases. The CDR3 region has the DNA TGTGCCACCAGGGCCCCGAACACCGGGGAGCTGTTTTTT. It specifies CATRAPNTGELFF.

The CDR3 sequence is CASSPQGDVPDTQYF. CDR3 DNA sequence: TGTGCCAGTAGTCCACAGGGGGATGTTCCAGATACGCAGTATTTT. The chain couples TRBV19 to TRBJ2-3, with 8 bases lining up with TRBD1. The CDR3 loop spans 15 amino acids. Trimming at V came to 5 bases and at J to 4 bases, leaving 8 bases not matched to a gene. Germline CDR1 is LNHDA and CDR2 is SQIVND (reference sequence). Based on the CDR3 plus reference TRBV19 and TRBJ2-3, the full variable domain is DGGITQSPKYLFRKEGQNVTLSCEQNLNHDAMYWYRQDPGQGLRLIYYSQIVNDFQKGDIAEGYSVSREKKESFPLTVTSAQKNPTAFYLCASSPQGDVPDTQYFGPGTRLTVL.

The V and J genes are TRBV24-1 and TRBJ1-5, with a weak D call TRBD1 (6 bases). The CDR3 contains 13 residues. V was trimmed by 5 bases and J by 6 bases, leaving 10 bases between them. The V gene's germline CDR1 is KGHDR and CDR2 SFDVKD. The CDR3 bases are TGTGCCACCAGTGGTGGGGGCGCTCAGCCCCAGCATTTT. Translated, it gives CATSGGGAQPQHF.

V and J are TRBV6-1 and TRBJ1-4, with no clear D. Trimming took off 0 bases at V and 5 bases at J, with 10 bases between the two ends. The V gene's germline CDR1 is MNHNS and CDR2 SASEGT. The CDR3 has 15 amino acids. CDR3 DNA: TGTGCCAGCAGTGAAGCGAGGCGACCCAATGAAAAACTGTTTTTT. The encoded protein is CASSEARRPNEKLFF.

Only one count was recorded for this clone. For the CDR3, the DNA is TGTGCCAGCAGTGAAGCAGGGGGTGGAAACACCATATATTTT. Translation gives CASSEAGGGNTIYF. The rearrangement uses TRBV2 and TRBJ1-3; D possibly corresponds to TRBD1 (6 bases). This CDR3 is 14 amino acids long. With 0 bases removed from V and 3 bases from J, the gap between germline ends came to 6 bases. Germline loops: CDR1 SNHLY, CDR2 FYNNEI.

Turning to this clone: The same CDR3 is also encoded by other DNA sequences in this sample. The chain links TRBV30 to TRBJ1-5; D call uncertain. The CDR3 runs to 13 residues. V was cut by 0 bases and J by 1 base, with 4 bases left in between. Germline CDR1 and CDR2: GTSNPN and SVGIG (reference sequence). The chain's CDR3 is CAWSVQSNQPQHF. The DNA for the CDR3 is TGTGCCTGGAGTGTACAGAGCAATCAGCCCCAGCATTTT.

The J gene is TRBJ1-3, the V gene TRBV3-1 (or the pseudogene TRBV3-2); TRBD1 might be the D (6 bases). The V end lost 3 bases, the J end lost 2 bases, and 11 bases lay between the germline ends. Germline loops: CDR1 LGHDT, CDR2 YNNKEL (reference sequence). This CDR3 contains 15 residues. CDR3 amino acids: CASSQGGAPGNTIYF. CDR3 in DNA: TGTGCCAGCAGCCAGGGGGGGGCACCTGGAAACACCATATATTTT.

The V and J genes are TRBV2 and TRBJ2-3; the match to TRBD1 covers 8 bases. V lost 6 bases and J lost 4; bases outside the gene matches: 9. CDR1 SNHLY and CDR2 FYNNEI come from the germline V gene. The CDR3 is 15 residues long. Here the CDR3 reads CASSYQGANSDTQYF. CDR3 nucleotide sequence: TGTGCCAGCAGCTACCAGGGGGCAAATTCAGATACGCAGTATTTT. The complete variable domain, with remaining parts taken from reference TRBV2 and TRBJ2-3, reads EPEVTQTPSHQVTQMGQEVILRCVPISNHLYFYWYRQILGQKVEFLVSFYNNEISEKSEIFDDQFSVERPDGSNFTLKIRSTKLEDSAMYFCASSYQGANSDTQYFGPGTRLTVL.

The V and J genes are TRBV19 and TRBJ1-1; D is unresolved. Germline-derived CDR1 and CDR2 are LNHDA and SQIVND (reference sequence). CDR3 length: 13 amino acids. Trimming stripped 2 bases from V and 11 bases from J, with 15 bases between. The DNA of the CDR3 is TGTGCCAGTAGTATAAGCGGTCCCTCCGGGGCTTTCTTT. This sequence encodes CASSISGPSGAFF.

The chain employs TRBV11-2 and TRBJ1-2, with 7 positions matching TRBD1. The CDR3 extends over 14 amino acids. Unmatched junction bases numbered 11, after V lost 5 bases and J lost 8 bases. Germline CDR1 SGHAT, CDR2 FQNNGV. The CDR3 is CASSHTGQTGGYTF. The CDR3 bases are TGTGCCAGCAGCCACACGGGACAGACGGGAGGCTACACCTTC.

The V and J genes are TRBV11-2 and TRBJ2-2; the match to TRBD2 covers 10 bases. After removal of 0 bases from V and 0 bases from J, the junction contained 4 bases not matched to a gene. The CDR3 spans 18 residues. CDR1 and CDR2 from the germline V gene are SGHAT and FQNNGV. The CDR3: CASSLEASGGPNTGELFF. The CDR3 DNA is TGTGCCAGCAGCTTAGAGGCTAGCGGGGGACCGAACACCGGGGAGCTGTTTTTT.

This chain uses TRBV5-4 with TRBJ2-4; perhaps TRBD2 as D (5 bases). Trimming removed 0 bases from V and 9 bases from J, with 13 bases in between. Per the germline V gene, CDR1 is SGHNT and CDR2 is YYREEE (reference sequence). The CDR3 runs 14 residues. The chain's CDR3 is CASSLDRSAGIQYF. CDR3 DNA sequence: TGTGCCAGCAGCTTGGATAGGTCGGCGGGCATTCAGTACTTC.

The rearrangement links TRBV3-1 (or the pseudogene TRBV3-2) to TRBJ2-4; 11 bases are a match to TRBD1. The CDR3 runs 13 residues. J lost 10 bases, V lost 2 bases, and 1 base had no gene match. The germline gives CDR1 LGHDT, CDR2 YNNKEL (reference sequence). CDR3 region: CASSQWDRGIQYF. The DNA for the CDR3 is TGTGCCAGCAGCCAATGGGACAGGGGGATTCAGTACTTC.

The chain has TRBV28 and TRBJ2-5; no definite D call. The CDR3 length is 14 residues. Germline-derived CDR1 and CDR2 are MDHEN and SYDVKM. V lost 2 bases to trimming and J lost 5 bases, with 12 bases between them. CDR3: CASSLRDLGETQYF. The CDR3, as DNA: TGTGCCAGCAGTTTAAGAGACTTGGGTGAGACCCAGTACTTC.

The CDR3 DNA sequence: TGTGCCAGTAGTACCCGGGGAACAGATACGCAGTATTTT. It specifies CASSTRGTDTQYF. The chain links TRBV19 to TRBJ2-3; weak D call: TRBD2 (5 bases). Per germline, CDR1 LNHDA and CDR2 SQIVND (reference sequence). V lost 4 bases to trimming and J lost 3 bases, with 8 bases between them. The CDR3 covers 13 residues.

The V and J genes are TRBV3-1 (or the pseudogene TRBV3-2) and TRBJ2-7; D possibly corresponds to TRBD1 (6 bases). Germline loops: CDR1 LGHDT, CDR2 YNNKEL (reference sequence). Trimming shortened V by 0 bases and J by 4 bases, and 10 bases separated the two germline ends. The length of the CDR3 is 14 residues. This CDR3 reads CASSQDPDSYEQYF. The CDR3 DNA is TGTGCCAGCAGCCAAGACCCGGACAGTTACGAGCAGTACTTC.

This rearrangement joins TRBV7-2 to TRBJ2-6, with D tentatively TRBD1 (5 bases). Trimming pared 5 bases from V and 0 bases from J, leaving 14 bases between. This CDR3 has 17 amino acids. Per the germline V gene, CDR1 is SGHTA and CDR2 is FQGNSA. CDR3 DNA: TGTGCCAGCAGCGCGCAGGGTCTCTACTCTGGGGCCAACGTCCTGACTTTC. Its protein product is CASSAQGLYSGANVLTF.

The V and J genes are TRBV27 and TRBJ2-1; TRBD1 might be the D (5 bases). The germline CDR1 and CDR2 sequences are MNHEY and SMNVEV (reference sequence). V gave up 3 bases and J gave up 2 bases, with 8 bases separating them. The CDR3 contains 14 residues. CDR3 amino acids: CASSFDSTYNEQFF. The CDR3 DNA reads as TGTGCCAGCAGTTTCGACAGCACCTACAATGAGCAGTTCTTC.